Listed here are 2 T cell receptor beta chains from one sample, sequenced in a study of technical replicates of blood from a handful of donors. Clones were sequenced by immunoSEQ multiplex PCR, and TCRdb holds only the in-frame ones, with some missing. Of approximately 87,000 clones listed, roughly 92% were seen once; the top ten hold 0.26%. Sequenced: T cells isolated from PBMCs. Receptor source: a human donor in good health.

CDR3 loop: CASSLYRGGNQPQHF. CDR3 DNA sequence: TGTGCCAGCAGCTTATACAGGGGAGGCAATCAGCCCCAGCATTTT. The chain has TRBV5-8 and TRBJ1-5; 7 bases match TRBD1. Germline lookup yields CDR1 SGHTS and CDR2 YDEGEE. The CDR3 sequence is 15 residues long. Trimming at V came to 2 bases and at J to 2 bases, leaving 4 bases not matched to a gene. The whole variable domain, remainder taken from reference TRBV5-8 and TRBJ1-5, is EAGVTQSPTHLIKTRGQQATLRCSPISGHTSVYWYQQALGLGLQFLLWYDEGEERNRGNFPPRFSGRQFPNYSSELNVNALELEDSALYLCASSLYRGGNQPQHFGDGTRLSIL.

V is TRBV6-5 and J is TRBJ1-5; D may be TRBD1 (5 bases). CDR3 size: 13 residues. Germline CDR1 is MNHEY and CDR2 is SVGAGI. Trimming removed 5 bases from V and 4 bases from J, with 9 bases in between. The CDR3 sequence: CASSTGGNQPQHF. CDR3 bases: TGTGCCAGCAGTACAGGCGGTAATCAGCCCCAGCATTTT.